Detailed here is one T cell receptor beta chain. The data stem from a study of radiation and T cells in renal cell carcinoma. Stated time point: blood 4 weeks post-SBRT, at nephrectomy. This sample's treatment: 15 Gy SBRT to primary tumor, nephrectomy 4 weeks later. This table comes from immunoSEQ multiplex PCR, and its TCRdb copy is limited to in-frame clones, with some not included. This repertoire shows fewer than 200,000 clones, 88% found once; its top ten account for approximately 10%. The CDR3 length is 16 residues. Per germline, CDR1 MNHEY and CDR2 SVGAGI. V lost 0 bases and J lost 7, with 16 bases in between.

The source material was blood, sampled from a patient whose treatment included radiotherapy and nephrectomy. The rearrangement joins TRBV6-5 to TRBJ1-3; D might be TRBD1 (5 bases). The source is a woman aged 45-65 years with renal cell carcinoma. The CDR3 is CASSYSIGLGTNTIYF. The DNA for the CDR3 is TGTGCCAGCAGTTACTCGATAGGGCTGGGGACGAACACCATATATTTT.